This TCR beta chain was recorded in a study of blood T cell repertoires in COVID-19. In the study overall: The study drew acute and convalescent COVID-19 samples from the United States, Italy and Spain. In each case, the material was cDNA or gDNA derived from T cells, B-cell-depleted T cells, or PBMCs.

Germline lookup yields CDR1 SGHNT and CDR2 YYREEE (reference sequence). The length of the CDR3 is 13 residues. The V end was cut by 4 bases, the J end by 8 bases, with 13 bases between. Authors' data handling: Reference gene primer amplification yielded estimated nucleated cell counts. Produced via immunoSEQ multiplex PCR; TCRdb's table is partial and in-frame only. V, J and clone size reflect that table, while D and trimming were determined from the DNA. The sample lists around 200,000 clones, more than 75% occurring once. What was sequenced was peripheral blood. This sequence was found in a man between 35 and 55 years old with active or convalescent COVID-19. The V gene is TRBV5-4, the J gene TRBJ1-3; tentatively, D is TRBD1 (5 bases). This chain's CDR3 is CASSVQGTYTIYF. The CDR3 DNA is TGTGCCAGCAGCGTTCAGGGAACTTACACCATATATTTT.